Given below is one T cell receptor (beta chain) in context. This CDR3 is 15 amino acids long. Trimming took 8 bases from V and 1 from J, leaving 12 bases between them. Germline CDR1 is MNHNY and CDR2 is SVGAGI (reference sequence). TCRB CDR3 was amplified from 2 ug genomic DNA or less. The primer mix had 60 V beta and 13 J beta primers. The method was immunoSEQ multiplex PCR; TCRdb's version includes in-frame clones alone and lacks a portion of them. The repertoire consists of some 70,000 clones, with around 81% occurring once and the leading ten covering roughly 8.2%. The data originate from a study of glioma-infiltrating T cells after dendritic cell vaccination. About the study: Glioblastoma patients came from Phase I and II dendritic cell vaccination trials. At biweekly intervals, patients got three intradermal dendritic cell vaccine injections.

The TCR was taken from a human donor with glioblastoma. The sample here was blood, taken before dendritic cell vaccination. The V call is TRBV6-6, the J call TRBJ2-6; possible D gene TRBD2, 6 bases. The CDR3 here is CASHLGGSGANVLTF. CDR3 nucleotide sequence: TGTGCCAGCCATTTGGGGGGATCTGGGGCCAACGTCCTGACTTTC.